This TCR beta chain stems from a study of shared clonotypes between healthy human individuals. Germline V CDR1 and CDR2: MNHEY, SMNVEV (reference sequence). This CDR3 is 15 amino acids long. Trimming pared 0 bases from V and 3 bases from J, leaving 11 bases between. The data were produced by immunoSEQ multiplex PCR, yet TCRdb's version contains in-frame clones alone and is incomplete. The sample contains 2 million to 2.5 million clones, about 92% of which appear only once. The sequencing input was naive CD4+ T cells from PBMCs. The subset was: CD45RA+ positively selected. V gene TRBV27 combines with J gene TRBJ1-1; D unclear. This clonotype originated in a man aged 18 to 29 in good health. Some clones in this sample may be carry-over from other donors' samples. The CDR3 region has the DNA TGTGCCAGCAGTTTATCTACTAGGATGGACACTGAAGCTTTCTTT. This encodes CASSLSTRMDTEAFF.